The sample holds a few counts of the clone carrying this TCR beta chain. Its antigen is currently unknown. These data are taken from a study of identical twins. Study results and limitations: The abundant beta clonotypes from cord blood had fewer insertions, and memory repertoires had none of this. Conclusions were based on cross-sectional statistical analysis, without following the same donors.

The CDR3 sequence is 15 residues long. With 5 bases clipped from V and 4 bases from J, the junction kept 10 bases outside the gene matches. Per the germline V gene, CDR1 is MDHEN and CDR2 is SYDVKM. A single record per CDR3 protein comes from TCRdb applying MiXCR to the 5' RACE reads. The data contain about 570,000 distinct CDR3 sequences, just under 10% of them seen just once; the ten biggest clones take up more than 2.5%. Among all donors, each was a healthy Caucasian. These data are also associated with another study on yellow fever vaccine responses in identical twins.

The J gene is TRBJ2-5, the V gene TRBV28; 7 nucleotides agree with TRBD1. The sample consisted of PBMCs. The clonotype comes from a woman between 18 and 29 years old in good health. This chain's CDR3 is CASSGGQRVGETQYF. CDR3 nucleotide sequence: TGTGCCAGCAGTGGGGGACAGAGGGTTGGAGAGACCCAGTACTTC.